These 11 T cell receptor beta chains share one sample of origin, sequenced in a study of somatic mutations in cytotoxic T cells in rheumatoid arthritis (TCRdb year 2017). Libraries were made using the immunoSEQ multiplex PCR assay. TCRdb obtained this table from immuneACCESS and retained in-frame rearrangements with V and J assigned. These tables miss some clones; where compared with another copy, unresolved V genes account for less than half of the shortfall, and the remainder is unexplained. For this sample the table gives 12,000 to 15,000 clones, of which over 80% were detected only once. The top ten constitute around 17% of the sample. Source material: CD4+ T cells sorted from blood. The receptors originated from a man in his 70s with rheumatoid arthritis.

The gene calls are TRBV25-1 and TRBJ1-4, with 8 bases identical to TRBD1. The V gene end was trimmed by 1 base and the J gene end by 6 bases; junction bases not matched to a gene: 4. Germline values: CDR1 MGHDK, CDR2 SYGVNS. The CDR3 has 15 amino acids. This chain's CDR3 is CASSEFKTGDEKLFF. CDR3 DNA sequence: TGTGCCAGCAGTGAATTTAAGACAGGGGATGAAAAACTGTTTTTT.

This chain connects TRBV5-5 to TRBJ1-6; a weak D match, TRBD1 (5 bases). CDR3 length: 14 residues. With 0 bases removed from V and 14 bases from J, the gap between germline ends came to 15 bases. The germline CDR1 and CDR2 sequences are SGHKS and YYEKEE (reference sequence). The CDR3 DNA sequence: TGTGCCAGCAGCTTGGAGGACACACTTTCGGCCCTCCACTTT. Translation: CASSLEDTLSALHF.

J is TRBJ1-2 and V is TRBV28; 9 bases agree with TRBD1. V shed 5 bases, J shed 3 bases, and the junction held 7 bases outside the gene matches. Germline CDR1 MDHEN, CDR2 SYDVKM. The CDR3 sequence is 15 residues long. The CDR3 DNA reads as TGTGCCAGCAGTACGATGGGACAGGGCCACTATGGCTACACCTTC. Translating gives CASSTMGQGHYGYTF.

The CDR3, as DNA: TGTGCCAGCAGCTTGGACAGATCGAACACTGAAGCTTTCTTT. This translates into CASSLDRSNTEAFF. The chain recombines TRBV5-4 with TRBJ1-1; no reliable D call. Germline assignment: CDR1 SGHNT and CDR2 YYREEE (reference sequence). The CDR3 consists of 14 residues. Trimming stripped 0 bases from V and 1 base from J, with 7 bases between. The whole variable domain, filled in from reference TRBV5-4 and TRBJ1-1, reads ETGVTQSPTHLIKTRGQQVTLRCSSQSGHNTVSWYQQALGQGPQFIFQYYREEENGRGNFPPRFSGLQFPNYSSELNVNALELDDSALYLCASSLDRSNTEAFFGQGTRLTVV.

The chain combines TRBV5-4 with TRBJ1-4; 8 bases are a match to TRBD1. The CDR3 is made up of 15 amino acids. After removal of 4 bases from V and 8 bases from J, the junction contained 10 bases not matched to a gene. The germline V gene encodes CDR1 SGHNT and CDR2 YYREEE (reference sequence). CDR3 nucleotides: TGTGCCAGCAGCCTCGCAGGGGGCGCTTCCGAAAAACTGTTTTTT. It yields the protein CASSLAGGASEKLFF. Full variable domain (missing parts from reference TRBV5-4 and TRBJ1-4): ETGVTQSPTHLIKTRGQQVTLRCSSQSGHNTVSWYQQALGQGPQFIFQYYREEENGRGNFPPRFSGLQFPNYSSELNVNALELDDSALYLCASSLAGGASEKLFFGSGTQLSVL.

This clone was found once. The chain joins TRBV5-1 to TRBJ1-4, with D perhaps TRBD1 (6 bases). Trimming pared 4 bases from V and 6 bases from J, leaving 13 bases between. Germline CDR1 reads SGHRS; CDR2 reads YFSETQ. The CDR3 runs 14 residues. The CDR3 bases are TGCGCCAGCAGCGCCAGGGGAAACGATGAAAAACTGTTTTTT. It translates to CASSARGNDEKLFF.

V usage is TRBV28 and J usage is TRBJ2-2, with a tentative D call TRBD2 (6 bases). The CDR3 loop spans 15 amino acids. The germline CDR1 and CDR2 sequences are MDHEN and SYDVKM. Trimming removed 1 base from V and 5 bases from J, with 11 bases in between. In DNA form, the CDR3 reads TGTGCCAGCAGTTTATACACGGCGGGGACCGGGGAGCTGTTTTTT. The encoded protein is CASSLYTAGTGELFF.

Only one count was recorded for this clone. This rearrangement joins TRBV4-2 to TRBJ1-2, with 8 bases matching TRBD1. The germline V gene encodes CDR1 LGHNA and CDR2 YNFKEQ. The V gene end was trimmed by 2 bases and the J gene end by 7 bases; junction bases not matched to a gene: 15. The CDR3 extends over 17 amino acids. This CDR3 is CASSQPDRDLIGGGYTF. The CDR3 DNA reads TGTGCCAGCAGCCAACCGGACAGGGACCTAATTGGGGGTGGCTACACCTTC.

The chain joins TRBV4-2 to TRBJ1-1, with D maybe TRBD1 (5 bases). The length of the CDR3 is 14 residues. In germline, CDR1 is LGHNA, CDR2 YNFKEQ. Trimming removed 3 bases from V and 4 bases from J, with 12 bases in between. The CDR3 DNA reads as TGTGCCAGCAGCCAGCATCAGGGTGGCACTGAAGCTTTCTTT. Translation gives CASSQHQGGTEAFF.

This chain links TRBV5-4 with TRBJ2-7, with TRBD1 as a possible D gene (5 bases). V was trimmed by 3 bases and J by 5 bases, leaving 18 bases between them. The CDR3 spans 15 residues. Looked up from germline, CDR1 is SGHNT and CDR2 is YYREEE (reference sequence). The CDR3 loop reads CASSSARGAVDEQYF. CDR3 bases: TGTGCCAGCAGCTCTGCAAGGGGCGCCGTTGACGAGCAGTACTTC.

V gene TRBV2 combines with J gene TRBJ1-1; 7 nucleotides line up with TRBD1. The CDR3 runs 14 residues. Trimming took 5 bases from V and 2 from J; bases not matched to a gene: 5. Germline V gives CDR1 SNHLY, CDR2 FYNNEI. The CDR3 DNA reads as TGTGCCAGCAGTAGGGACAGCTTCAACACTGAAGCTTTCTTT. This codes for CASSRDSFNTEAFF.